The entry that follows covers one T cell receptor (beta chain) sequence. Its matching antigen is unknown. This sample stems from a study of PD-1 blockade in classical Hodgkin lymphoma. Notes on the study in general: Unlike CD8+ TCR diversity, which did not rise significantly by C4D1, CD4+ TCR diversity did. Newly diagnosed and completely responding patients shared comparable baseline diversity. Patients who began taking nivolumab under 1 year after ASCT were left out.

Assay used: immunoSEQ multiplex PCR; TCRdb lists only in-frame clones, some missing. Of around 23,000 clones listed, approximately 87% are singletons. CDR1 is KGHSH, CDR2 LQKENI, per germline. The V gene lost 0 bases and the J gene lost 8 bases, with 14 bases spanning the gap. CDR3 length equals 15 residues. Time point specified: cycle 4 day 1 (C4D1), after 6 weeks of nivolumab. All trial patients relapsed after autologous stem cell transplantation. The sequencing used peripheral blood mononuclear cells (PBMCs), collected before the fourth cycle of nivolumab. The receptor comes from a human donor with classical Hodgkin lymphoma. This chain joins TRBV18 and TRBJ2-1, with D maybe TRBD2 (6 bases). The CDR3, as DNA: TGTGCCAGCTCACCACCGGGTGGGAGGCGCGATGAGCAGTTCTTC. The encoded protein is CASSPPGGRRDEQFF.